This TCR beta chain derives from a study of cytomegalovirus exposure and HLA in healthy donors. Study outcomes and limitations: Clonal expansion, a later analysis showed, was greater in HLA-associated TCR beta chains than in equally common others. A later analysis linked a missense variant in DCLRE1C to the trimming of TCR beta V and J genes.

The V segment lost 5 bases and the J segment 5 bases; nucleotides outside the gene matches: 6. Germline V gene data show CDR1 as SGHNT and CDR2 as YENEEA. CDR3 length: 15 residues. Use of 60 Vbeta and 13 Jbeta primers characterized the PCR. TCRdb's table, derived via immunoSEQ multiplex PCR, lists solely in-frame clones and lacks some. The sample contains roughly 180,000 clones, more than 65% of which appear only once. Points on this clone: Its antigen is as yet unknown.

This rearrangement joins TRBV11-3 to TRBJ2-2, with TRBD1 matching over 9 bases. Sample: PBMCs. This receptor was obtained from a woman under 40 in good health and CMV-seropositive. The DNA of the CDR3 is TGTGCCAGCAGCCTAATGGACAGGGGAACCGGGGAGCTGTTTTTT. It yields the protein CASSLMDRGTGELFF.